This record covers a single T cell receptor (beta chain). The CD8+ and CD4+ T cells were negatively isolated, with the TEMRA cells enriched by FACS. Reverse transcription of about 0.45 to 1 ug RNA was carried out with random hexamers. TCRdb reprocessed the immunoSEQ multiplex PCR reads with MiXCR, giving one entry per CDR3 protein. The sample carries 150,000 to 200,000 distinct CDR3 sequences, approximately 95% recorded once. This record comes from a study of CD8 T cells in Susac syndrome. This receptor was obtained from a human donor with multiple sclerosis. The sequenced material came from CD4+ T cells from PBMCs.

The DNA for the CDR3 is TGTGCCAGCAGTATAGCGGGACTGAGCACAGATACGCAGTATTTT. Protein product: CASSIAGLSTDTQYF. This sequence joins TRBV6-6 and TRBJ2-3, with 8 positions matching TRBD2. Trimming at V came to 5 bases and at J to 0 bases, leaving 4 bases not matched to a gene. The CDR3 loop spans 15 amino acids. Germline CDR1 and CDR2: MNHNY and SVGAGI (reference sequence).